This T cell receptor (beta chain) stems from a study of cytomegalovirus exposure and HLA in healthy donors. Study-level results: Published work reported that the classifier diagnosed cytomegalovirus status with high specificity and sensitivity.

As to this clone: The antigen is not known.

Donors came from a validation cohort of 90 to 150 subjects, distinct from the first 666-subject cohort. Clones were read by immunoSEQ multiplex PCR, and TCRdb kept only the in-frame ones, dropping some. The sample carries 300,000 to 400,000 clones, more than 80% recorded once. This clonotype was sampled from a woman in her late teens or twenties in good health and CMV-seronegative. The material sequenced was PBMCs.

DNA of the CDR3: TGTGCCAGCAGATCCGCAGGGGGTACGCAGTATTTT. This gives the protein CASRSAGGTQYF. The gene calls are TRBV25-1 and TRBJ2-3; 7 bases map to TRBD1. V lost 6 bases to trimming and J lost 8 bases; unmatched junction nucleotides: 5. The CDR3 has 12 residues. Germline V CDR1 and CDR2: MGHDK, SYGVNS.